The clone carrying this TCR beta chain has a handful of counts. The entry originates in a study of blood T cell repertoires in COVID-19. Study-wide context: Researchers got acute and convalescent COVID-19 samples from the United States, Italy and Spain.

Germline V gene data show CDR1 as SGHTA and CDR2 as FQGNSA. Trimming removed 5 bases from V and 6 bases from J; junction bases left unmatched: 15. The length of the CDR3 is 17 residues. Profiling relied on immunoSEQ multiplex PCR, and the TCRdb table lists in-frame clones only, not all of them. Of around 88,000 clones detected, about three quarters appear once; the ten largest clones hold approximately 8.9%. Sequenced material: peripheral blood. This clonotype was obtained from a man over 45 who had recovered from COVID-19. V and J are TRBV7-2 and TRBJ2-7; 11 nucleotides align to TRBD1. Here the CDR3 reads CASSPFGVSGTGGEQYF. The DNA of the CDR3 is TGTGCCAGCAGCCCTTTTGGTGTCAGCGGGACAGGGGGCGAGCAGTACTTC.